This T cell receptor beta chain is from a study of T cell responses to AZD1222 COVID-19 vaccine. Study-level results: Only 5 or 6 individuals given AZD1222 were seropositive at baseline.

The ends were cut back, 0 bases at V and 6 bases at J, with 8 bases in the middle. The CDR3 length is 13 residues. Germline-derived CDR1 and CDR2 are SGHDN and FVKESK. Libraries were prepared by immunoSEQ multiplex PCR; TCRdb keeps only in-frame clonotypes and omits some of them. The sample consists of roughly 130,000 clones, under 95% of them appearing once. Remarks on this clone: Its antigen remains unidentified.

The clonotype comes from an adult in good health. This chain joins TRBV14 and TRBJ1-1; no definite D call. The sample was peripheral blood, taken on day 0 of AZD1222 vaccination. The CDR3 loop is CASSQERRAEAFF. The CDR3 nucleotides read TGTGCCAGCAGCCAAGAGAGAAGGGCTGAAGCTTTCTTT.